In this sample, the clone carrying this TCR beta chain turned up once. Its target is not known. Assay used: immunoSEQ multiplex PCR; TCRdb lists only in-frame clones, some missing. The table records 150,000 to 200,000 clones, about 90% of them present only once. The donors were members of the roughly 120-subject validation cohort (separate from the approximately 670-subject first cohort). This entry belongs to a study of cytomegalovirus exposure and HLA in healthy donors. Notes on the study in general: The dataset shows that most TCR sequences were rare, while some public TCRs occurred in many donors.

Material for sequencing was PBMCs. The clonotype comes from a woman aged 18 to 35 in good health and CMV-seropositive.

The DNA for the CDR3 is TGCGCCAGCAGTGACGTCCTAGCGGAGTACCAAGAGACCCAGTACTTC. Protein product: CASSDVLAEYQETQYF. The chain recombines TRBV10-2 with TRBJ2-5; 7 positions match TRBD2. Germline V lookup: CDR1 WSHSY, CDR2 SAAADI. This CDR3 region has 16 residues. J was trimmed by 0 bases and V by 3 bases; bases with no gene match: 7.